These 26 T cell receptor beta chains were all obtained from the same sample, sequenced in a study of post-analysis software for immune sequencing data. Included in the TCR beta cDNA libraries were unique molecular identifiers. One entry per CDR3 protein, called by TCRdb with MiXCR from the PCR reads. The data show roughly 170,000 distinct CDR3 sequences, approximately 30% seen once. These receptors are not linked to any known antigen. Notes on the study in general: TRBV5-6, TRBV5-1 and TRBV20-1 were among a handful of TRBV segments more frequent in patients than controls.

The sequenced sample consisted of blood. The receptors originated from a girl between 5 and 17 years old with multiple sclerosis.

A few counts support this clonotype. CDR3 residues: CSVTGYDRGFTEAFF. In DNA form, the CDR3 reads TGCAGCGTAACCGGGTATGATCGGGGGTTCACTGAAGCTTTCTTT. The V call is TRBV29-1, the J call TRBJ1-1; maybe TRBD1 (5 bases). V lost 6 bases and J 4 bases, leaving 21 bases between the germline ends. Looked up from germline, CDR1 is SQVTM and CDR2 is ANQGSEA. The CDR3 runs 15 residues.

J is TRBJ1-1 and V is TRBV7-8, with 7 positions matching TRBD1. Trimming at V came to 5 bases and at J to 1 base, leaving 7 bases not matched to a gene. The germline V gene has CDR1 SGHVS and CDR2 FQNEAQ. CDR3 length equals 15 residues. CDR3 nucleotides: TGTGCCAGCAGCCCTAGACAGGGTTCGAACACTGAAGCTTTCTTT. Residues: CASSPRQGSNTEAFF.

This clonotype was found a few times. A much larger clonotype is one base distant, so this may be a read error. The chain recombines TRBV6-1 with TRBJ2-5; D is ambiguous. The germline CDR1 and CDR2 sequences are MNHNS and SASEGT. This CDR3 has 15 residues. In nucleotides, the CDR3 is TGTGCCAGCAGTGTGTCGGGTCAATGGGAAGAGGCCCAGTACTTC. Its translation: CASSVSGQWEEAQYF.

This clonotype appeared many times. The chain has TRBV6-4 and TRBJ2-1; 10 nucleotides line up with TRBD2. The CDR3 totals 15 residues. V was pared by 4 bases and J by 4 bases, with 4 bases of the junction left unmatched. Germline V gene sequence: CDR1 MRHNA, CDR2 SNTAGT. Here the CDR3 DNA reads TGTGCCAGCAGTGTGGGGACTAGCGCGTACAATGAGCAGTTCTTC. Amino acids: CASSVGTSAYNEQFF.

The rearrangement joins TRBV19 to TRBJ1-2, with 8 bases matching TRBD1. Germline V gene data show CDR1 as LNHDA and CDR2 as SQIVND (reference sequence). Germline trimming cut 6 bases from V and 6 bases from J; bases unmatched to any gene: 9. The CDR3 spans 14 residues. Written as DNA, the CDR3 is TGTGCCAGTAGCCTGGGAAGGACAGGGCATGGCTACACCTTC. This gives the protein CASSLGRTGHGYTF. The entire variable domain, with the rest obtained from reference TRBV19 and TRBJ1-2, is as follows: DGGITQSPKYLFRKEGQNVTLSCEQNLNHDAMYWYRQDPGQGLRLIYYSQIVNDFQKGDIAEGYSVSREKKESFPLTVTSAQKNPTAFYLCASSLGRTGHGYTFGSGTRLTVV.

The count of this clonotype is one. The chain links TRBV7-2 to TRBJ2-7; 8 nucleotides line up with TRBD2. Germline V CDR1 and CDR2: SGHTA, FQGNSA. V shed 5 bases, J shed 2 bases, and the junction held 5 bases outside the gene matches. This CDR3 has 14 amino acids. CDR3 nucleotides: TGTGCCAGCAGCCCAAGGCGGGGGGCCTACGAGCAGTACTTC. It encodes CASSPRRGAYEQYF.

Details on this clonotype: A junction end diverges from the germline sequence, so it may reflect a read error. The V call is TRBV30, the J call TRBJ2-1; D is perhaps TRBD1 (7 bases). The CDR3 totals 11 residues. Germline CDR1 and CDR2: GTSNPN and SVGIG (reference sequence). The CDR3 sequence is CAWSAGTERFF. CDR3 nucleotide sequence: TGTGCCTGGAGCGCGGGGACAGAGCGGTTCTTC.

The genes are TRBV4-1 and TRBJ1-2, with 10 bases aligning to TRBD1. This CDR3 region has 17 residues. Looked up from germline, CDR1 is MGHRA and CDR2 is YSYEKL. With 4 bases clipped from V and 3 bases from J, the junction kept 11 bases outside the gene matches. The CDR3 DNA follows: TGCGCCAGCAGCCGCATACTTGGGACAGGGGTAGACTATGGCTACACCTTC. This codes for CASSRILGTGVDYGYTF.

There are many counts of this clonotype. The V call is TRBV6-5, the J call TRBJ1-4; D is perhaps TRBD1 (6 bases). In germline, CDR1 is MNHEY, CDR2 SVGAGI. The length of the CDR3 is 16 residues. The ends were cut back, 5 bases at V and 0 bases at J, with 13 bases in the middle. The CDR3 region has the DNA TGTGCCAGCAGTCCCGGGACAACTACAACTAATGAAAAACTGTTTTTT. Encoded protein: CASSPGTTTTNEKLFF.

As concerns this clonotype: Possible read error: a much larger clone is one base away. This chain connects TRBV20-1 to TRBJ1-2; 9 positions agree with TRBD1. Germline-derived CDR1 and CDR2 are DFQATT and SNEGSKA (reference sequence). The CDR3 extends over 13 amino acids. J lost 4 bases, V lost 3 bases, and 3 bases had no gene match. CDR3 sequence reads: CSASTGGGYGYTF. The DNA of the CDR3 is TGCAGTGCTAGCACAGGGGGCGGCTATGGCTACACCTTC.

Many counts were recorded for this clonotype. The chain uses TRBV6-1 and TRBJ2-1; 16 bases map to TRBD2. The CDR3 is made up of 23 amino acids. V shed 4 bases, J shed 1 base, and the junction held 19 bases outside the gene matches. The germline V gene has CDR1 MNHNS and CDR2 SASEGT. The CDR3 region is CASSAPQGLAGGRWIKSYNEQFF. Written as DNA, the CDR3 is TGTGCCAGCAGTGCACCCCAGGGACTAGCGGGAGGGCGATGGATAAAGTCCTACAATGAGCAGTTCTTC.

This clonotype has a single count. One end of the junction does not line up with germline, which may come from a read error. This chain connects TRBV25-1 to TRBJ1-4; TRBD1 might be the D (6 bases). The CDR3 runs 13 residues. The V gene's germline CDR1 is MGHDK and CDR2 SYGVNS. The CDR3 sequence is CASSPGRGEKRFF. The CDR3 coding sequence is TGTGCCAGCAGCCCCGGCAGGGGTGAAAAACGGTTTTTT. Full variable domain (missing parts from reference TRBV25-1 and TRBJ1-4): EADIYQTPRYLVIGTGKKITLECSQTMGHDKMYWYQQDPGMELHLIHYSYGVNSTEKGDLSSESTVSRIRTEHFPLTLESARPSHTSQYLCASSPGRGEKRFFGSGTQLSVL.

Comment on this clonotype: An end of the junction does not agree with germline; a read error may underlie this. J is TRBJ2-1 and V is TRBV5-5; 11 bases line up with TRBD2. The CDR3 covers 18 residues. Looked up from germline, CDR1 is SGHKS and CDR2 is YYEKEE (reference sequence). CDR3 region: CASSSYTSSGGSYSEQFF. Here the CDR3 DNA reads TGTGCCAGCAGCTCCTATACCTCTAGCGGGGGGTCCTACAGTGAGCAGTTCTTC.

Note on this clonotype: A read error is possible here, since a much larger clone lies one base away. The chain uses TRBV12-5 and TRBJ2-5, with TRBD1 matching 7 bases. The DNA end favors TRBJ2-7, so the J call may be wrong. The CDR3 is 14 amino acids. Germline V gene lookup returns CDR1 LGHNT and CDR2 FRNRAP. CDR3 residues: CASASGTEACEQYF. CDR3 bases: TGTGCTAGTGCCTCCGGGACAGAGGCCTGCGAGCAGTACTTC.

For the CDR3, the DNA is TGCAGCGGCCTCGGGACCACGCATGAGCAGTTCTTC. Its protein product is CSGLGTTHEQFF. V is TRBV29-1 and J is TRBJ2-1; D may match TRBD1 or TRBD2 (5 bases each). With 7 bases removed from V and 8 bases from J, the gap between germline ends came to 15 bases. This CDR3 has 12 amino acids. The germline gives CDR1 SQVTM, CDR2 ANQGSEA.

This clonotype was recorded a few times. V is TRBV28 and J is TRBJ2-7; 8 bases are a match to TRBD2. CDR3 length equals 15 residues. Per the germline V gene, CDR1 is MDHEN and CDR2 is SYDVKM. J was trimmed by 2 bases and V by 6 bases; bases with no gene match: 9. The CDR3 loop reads CASSPTSERTYEQYF. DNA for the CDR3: TGTGCCAGCAGCCCGACTAGCGAAAGGACCTACGAGCAGTACTTC.

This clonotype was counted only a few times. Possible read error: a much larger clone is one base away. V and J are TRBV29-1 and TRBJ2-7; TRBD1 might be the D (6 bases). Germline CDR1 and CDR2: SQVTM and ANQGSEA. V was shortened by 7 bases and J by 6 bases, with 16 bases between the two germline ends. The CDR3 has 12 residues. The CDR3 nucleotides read TGCAGCGGGGGCAACAGGGTCACCGAGCAGTACTTC. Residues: CSGGNRVTEQYF.

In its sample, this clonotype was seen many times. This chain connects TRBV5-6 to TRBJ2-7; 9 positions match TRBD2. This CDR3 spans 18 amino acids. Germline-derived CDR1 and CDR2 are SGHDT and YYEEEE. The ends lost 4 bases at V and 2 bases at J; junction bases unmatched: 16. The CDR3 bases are TGTGCCAGCAGCGCGAACCCCCTTTCGCGGGAGGGAGCCTACGAGCAGTACTTC. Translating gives CASSANPLSREGAYEQYF.

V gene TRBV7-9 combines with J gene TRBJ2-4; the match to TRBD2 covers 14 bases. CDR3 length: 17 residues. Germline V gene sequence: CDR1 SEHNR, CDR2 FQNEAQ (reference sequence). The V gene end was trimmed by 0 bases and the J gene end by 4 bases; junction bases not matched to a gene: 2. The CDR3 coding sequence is TGTGCCAGCAGCTTAGCGGGACTAGCGGGAGCTAAAAACATTCAGTACTTC. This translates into CASSLAGLAGAKNIQYF.

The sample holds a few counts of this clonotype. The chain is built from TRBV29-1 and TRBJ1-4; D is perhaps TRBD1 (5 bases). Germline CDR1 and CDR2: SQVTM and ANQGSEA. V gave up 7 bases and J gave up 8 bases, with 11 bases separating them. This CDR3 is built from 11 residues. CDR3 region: CSAGPEEKLFF. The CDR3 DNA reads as TGCAGCGCGGGGCCGGAGGAAAAACTGTTTTTT.

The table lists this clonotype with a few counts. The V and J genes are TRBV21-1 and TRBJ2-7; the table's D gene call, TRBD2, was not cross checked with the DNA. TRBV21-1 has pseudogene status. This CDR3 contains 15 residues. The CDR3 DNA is TGTGCCAGCCCCCCTAGCGGACATAAGTCCTACGAGCAGTACTTC. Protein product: CASPPSGHKSYEQYF.

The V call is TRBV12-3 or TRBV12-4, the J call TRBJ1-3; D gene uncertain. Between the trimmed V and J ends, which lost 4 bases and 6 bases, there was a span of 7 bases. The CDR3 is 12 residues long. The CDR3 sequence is CASSSRQNTIYF. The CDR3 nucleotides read TGTGCCAGCAGTTCCCGACAAAACACCATATATTTT.

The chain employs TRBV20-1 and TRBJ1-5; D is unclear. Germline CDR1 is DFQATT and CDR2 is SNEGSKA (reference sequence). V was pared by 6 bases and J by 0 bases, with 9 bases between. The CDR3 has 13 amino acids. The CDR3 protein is CSAEQYSNQPQHF. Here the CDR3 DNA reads TGCAGTGCAGAACAGTATAGCAATCAGCCCCAGCATTTT.

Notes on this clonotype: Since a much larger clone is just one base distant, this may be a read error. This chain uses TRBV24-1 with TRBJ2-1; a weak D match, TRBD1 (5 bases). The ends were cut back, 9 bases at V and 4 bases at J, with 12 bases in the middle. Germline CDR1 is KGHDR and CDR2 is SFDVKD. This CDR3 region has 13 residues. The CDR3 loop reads CATAETAYNEQFF. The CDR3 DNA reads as TGTGCCACCGCCGAGACAGCATACAATGAGCAGTTCTTC.

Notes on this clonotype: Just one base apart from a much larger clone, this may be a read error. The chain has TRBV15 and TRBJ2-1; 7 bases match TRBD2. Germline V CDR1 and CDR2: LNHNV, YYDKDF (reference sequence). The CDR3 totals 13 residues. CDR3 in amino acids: CAASTSADNEQFF. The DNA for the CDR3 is TGTGCCGCCAGTACTAGCGCCGACAATGAGCAGTTCTTC.

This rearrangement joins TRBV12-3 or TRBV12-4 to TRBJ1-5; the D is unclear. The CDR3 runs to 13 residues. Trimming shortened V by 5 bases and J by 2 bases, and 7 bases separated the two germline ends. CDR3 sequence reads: CASSPRGNQPQHF. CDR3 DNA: TGTGCCAGCAGTCCCCGGGGCAATCAGCCCCAGCATTTT.